The 15 T cell receptor beta chains reported below all come from one sample, sequenced in a study of T cells in tuberculosis. Using immunoSEQ multiplex PCR, the repertoire was profiled, and TCRdb retains in-frame clones only, with some absent. The data hold about 43,000 clones, with about 94% observed a single time. The sequenced material came from PBMCs. These receptors all come from a donor aged 10-29 years with latent tuberculosis or without tuberculosis infection. Some clones in this sample may be carry-over from other donors' samples.

The V gene is TRBV7-2, the J gene TRBJ2-3; 10 positions match TRBD2. With 10 bases clipped from V and 1 base from J, the junction kept 17 bases outside the gene matches. The germline V gene has CDR1 SGHTA and CDR2 FQGNSA. This CDR3 is built from 18 residues. CDR3 coding DNA: TGTGCCACCCAGATCTGGGCTAGCGGGAGAGGGGGCACAGATACGCAGTATTTT. Protein sequence: CATQIWASGRGGTDTQYF.

This chain links TRBV14 with TRBJ2-3, with 14 bases aligning to TRBD2. The CDR3 runs to 15 residues. The V gene end was trimmed by 4 bases and the J gene end by 7 bases; junction bases not matched to a gene: 4. CDR1 and CDR2 (germline): SGHDN, FVKESK. The CDR3 sequence: CASSRTSGRSNTQYF. The CDR3 nucleotides are TGTGCCAGCAGCCGGACTAGCGGGAGGTCAAATACGCAGTATTTT. The full variable domain, rest sourced from reference TRBV14 and TRBJ2-3, is EAGVTQFPSHSVIEKGQTVTLRCDPISGHDNLYWYRRVMGKEIKFLLHFVKESKQDESGMPNNRFLAERTGGTYSTLKVQPAELEDSGVYFCASSRTSGRSNTQYFGPGTRLTVL.

The rearrangement joins TRBV6-5 to TRBJ1-2; 9 nucleotides line up with TRBD1. This CDR3 spans 13 amino acids. Germline V gene lookup returns CDR1 MNHEY and CDR2 SVGAGI. The V and J ends lost 2 bases and 8 bases, in that order; junction bases with no gene match: 3. DNA for the CDR3: TGTGCCAGCAGTTACCGGACAGGGGAAGGCTACACCTTC. This translates into CASSYRTGEGYTF.

V usage is TRBV7-2 and J usage is TRBJ2-7; no definite D call. This CDR3 comprises 14 residues. Deletions cut 1 base from V and 4 bases from J, with 11 bases between. Looked up from germline, CDR1 is SGHTA and CDR2 is FQGNSA. CDR3 residues: CASSLEGGRYEQYF. CDR3 sequence (DNA): TGTGCCAGCAGCTTAGAAGGCGGAAGATACGAGCAGTACTTC.

The DNA for the CDR3 is TGTGCCAGCAGTTCCCGACTAGCGGGATACGGAGCCTACGAGCAGTACTTC. Translating it yields CASSSRLAGYGAYEQYF. This chain joins TRBV27 and TRBJ2-7; TRBD2 agrees at 11 bases. The V segment lost 4 bases and the J segment 2 bases; nucleotides outside the gene matches: 10. CDR1 and CDR2 (germline): MNHEY, SMNVEV (reference sequence). The CDR3 consists of 17 residues.

The chain couples TRBV13 to TRBJ1-1, with TRBD1 matching over 8 bases. Losses at the gene ends were 7 bases for V and 3 bases for J; bases not matched to a gene: 4. Germline V gene sequence: CDR1 PRHDT, CDR2 FYEKMQ (reference sequence). This CDR3 contains 13 residues. The CDR3 protein is CASTGQGDTEAFF. The CDR3 DNA follows: TGTGCCAGCACCGGACAGGGTGACACTGAAGCTTTCTTT.

This clone has just one count. The chain couples TRBV19 to TRBJ2-3, with TRBD1 identical over 8 bases. This CDR3 region has 13 residues. After removal of 6 bases from V and 4 bases from J, the junction contained 3 bases not matched to a gene. Per the germline V gene, CDR1 is LNHDA and CDR2 is SQIVND (reference sequence). The CDR3 protein is CASRQGVADTQYF. The DNA for the CDR3 is TGTGCCAGTAGACAGGGGGTAGCAGATACGCAGTATTTT.

This chain joins TRBV5-6 and TRBJ1-1; no definite D call. Germline assignment: CDR1 SGHDT and CDR2 YYEEEE. CDR3 length: 12 amino acids. The ends were cut back, 2 bases at V and 1 base at J, with 3 bases in the middle. CDR3 sequence (DNA): TGTGCCAGCAGCTTAGCGAACACTGAAGCTTTCTTT. Its translation: CASSLANTEAFF.

CDR3 sequence: CASSLGTGTGVNTEAFF. The CDR3 DNA reads TGTGCCAGCAGCTTAGGGACCGGGACAGGGGTGAACACTGAAGCTTTCTTT. The rearrangement joins TRBV7-9 to TRBJ1-1; 10 bases fit TRBD1. Trimming at V came to 1 base and at J to 0 bases, leaving 5 bases not matched to a gene. Germline assignment: CDR1 SEHNR and CDR2 FQNEAQ (reference sequence). The CDR3 runs 17 residues.

This chain links TRBV5-4 with TRBJ2-5; TRBD1 matches 11 bases. The CDR3 spans 15 residues. CDR1 and CDR2 from the germline V gene are SGHNT and YYREEE (reference sequence). V dropped 4 bases and J dropped 0; count of bases not matched to a gene: 2. The CDR3 coding sequence is TGTGCCAGCAGCCGGGGACAGGGGGACCAAGAGACCCAGTACTTC. Translation: CASSRGQGDQETQYF.

The chain recombines TRBV27 with TRBJ2-7; TRBD2 might be the D (5 bases). Germline V CDR1 and CDR2: MNHEY, SMNVEV (reference sequence). V lost 8 bases to trimming and J lost 0 bases, with 14 bases between them. The CDR3 covers 14 residues. CDR3 nucleotides: TGTGCCAGCCGAGGCGGGCCCAGCTCCTACGAGCAGTACTTC. Residues: CASRGGPSSYEQYF.

This clone was found once. The chain recombines TRBV7-8 with TRBJ1-1; 8 positions agree with TRBD1. The junction had 6 bases not matched to a gene; V was cut back by 5 bases and J by 10 bases. Germline loops: CDR1 SGHVS, CDR2 FQNEAQ. This CDR3 has 12 amino acids. CDR3 in DNA: TGTGCCAGCAGCATCCCGGGGACAGGAGCTTTCTTT. It yields the protein CASSIPGTGAFF.

This sequence joins TRBV27 and TRBJ2-7; the D gene is possibly TRBD1 (7 bases). The CDR3 has 16 amino acids. V lost 5 bases and J lost 7, with 24 bases in between. Germline V gives CDR1 MNHEY, CDR2 SMNVEV (reference sequence). This CDR3 reads CASSPRLAGGRMEQYF. CDR3 DNA sequence: TGTGCCAGCAGTCCGAGGCTCGCAGGGGGGAGAATGGAGCAGTACTTC.

The chain couples TRBV9 to TRBJ1-4; 8 positions agree with TRBD1. CDR3 size: 16 residues. Germline values: CDR1 SGDLS, CDR2 YYNGEE. V lost 4 bases and J lost 5; bases outside the gene matches: 10. CDR3 coding DNA: TGTGCCAGCAGCCCCCGGACAGGGCACCCCAATGAAAAACTGTTTTTT. Its translation is CASSPRTGHPNEKLFF.

The rearrangement links TRBV6-1 to TRBJ2-3; tentative D call: TRBD2 (7 bases). The CDR3 is made up of 15 amino acids. Germline V CDR1 and CDR2: MNHNS, SASEGT. V shed 9 bases and J shed 2 bases, with 18 bases lying between them. Here the CDR3 reads CASQEGGGNTDTQYF. DNA for the CDR3: TGTGCCAGTCAAGAGGGGGGGGGAAACACAGATACGCAGTATTTT.